This T cell receptor beta chain came from a study of CD4 T cells in relation to SARS-CoV-2 and coronaviruses. Study information: ViraFEST: approximately 10-day antigen culture of PBMCs, then TCR beta CDR3 sequencing.

Germline values: CDR1 SGHNT, CDR2 YENEEA. The CDR3 is made up of 14 amino acids. Trimming removed 5 bases at V and 3 bases at J, with 10 bases between. By share, this clone counts as medium-sized (0.01 to 0.1%). The antigen remains unidentified. Sequenced by immunoSEQ multiplex PCR; TCRdb stores in-frame clones only, minus some. The data contain about 26,000 clones, roughly 70% of them seen just once; the ten biggest clones take up approximately 12%. Unexposed donor CD4+ T cells date from about 2011-2018, before the COVID-19 pandemic. The cells were cultured for approximately 10 days before CD4+ T cells were isolated.

The clonotype comes from a human donor in good health. This chain links TRBV11-3 with TRBJ2-2, with no clear D. The sequencing sample was made of CD4+ T cells from PBMCs, cultured in vitro. This chain's CDR3 is CASSLFGDTGELFF. The CDR3, as DNA: TGTGCCAGCAGCCTCTTTGGGGACACCGGGGAGCTGTTTTTT. The full variable domain, in which reference TRBV11-3 and TRBJ2-2 provide the parts outside the CDR3, is EAGVVQSPRYKIIEKKQPVAFWCNPISGHNTLYWYLQNLGQGPELLIRYENEEAVDDSQLPKDRFSAERLKGVDSTLKIQPAELGDSAVYLCASSLFGDTGELFFGEGSRLTVL.